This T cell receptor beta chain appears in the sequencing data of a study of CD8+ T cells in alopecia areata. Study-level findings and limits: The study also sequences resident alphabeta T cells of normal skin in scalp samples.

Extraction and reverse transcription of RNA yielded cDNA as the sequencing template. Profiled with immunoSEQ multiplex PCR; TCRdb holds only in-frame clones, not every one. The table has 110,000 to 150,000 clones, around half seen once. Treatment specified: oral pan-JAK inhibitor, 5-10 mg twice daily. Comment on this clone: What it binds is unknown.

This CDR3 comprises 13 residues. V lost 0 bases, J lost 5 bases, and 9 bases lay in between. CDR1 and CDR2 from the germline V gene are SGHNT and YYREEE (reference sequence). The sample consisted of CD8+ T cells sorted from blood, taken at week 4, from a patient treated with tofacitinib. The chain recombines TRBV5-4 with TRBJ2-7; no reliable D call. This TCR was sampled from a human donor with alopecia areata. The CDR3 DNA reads TGTGCCAGCAGCTTGGACAGATTCAACGAGCAGTACTTC. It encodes CASSLDRFNEQYF. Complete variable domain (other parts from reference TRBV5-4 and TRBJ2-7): ETGVTQSPTHLIKTRGQQVTLRCSSQSGHNTVSWYQQALGQGPQFIFQYYREEENGRGNFPPRFSGLQFPNYSSELNVNALELDDSALYLCASSLDRFNEQYFGPGTRLTVT.